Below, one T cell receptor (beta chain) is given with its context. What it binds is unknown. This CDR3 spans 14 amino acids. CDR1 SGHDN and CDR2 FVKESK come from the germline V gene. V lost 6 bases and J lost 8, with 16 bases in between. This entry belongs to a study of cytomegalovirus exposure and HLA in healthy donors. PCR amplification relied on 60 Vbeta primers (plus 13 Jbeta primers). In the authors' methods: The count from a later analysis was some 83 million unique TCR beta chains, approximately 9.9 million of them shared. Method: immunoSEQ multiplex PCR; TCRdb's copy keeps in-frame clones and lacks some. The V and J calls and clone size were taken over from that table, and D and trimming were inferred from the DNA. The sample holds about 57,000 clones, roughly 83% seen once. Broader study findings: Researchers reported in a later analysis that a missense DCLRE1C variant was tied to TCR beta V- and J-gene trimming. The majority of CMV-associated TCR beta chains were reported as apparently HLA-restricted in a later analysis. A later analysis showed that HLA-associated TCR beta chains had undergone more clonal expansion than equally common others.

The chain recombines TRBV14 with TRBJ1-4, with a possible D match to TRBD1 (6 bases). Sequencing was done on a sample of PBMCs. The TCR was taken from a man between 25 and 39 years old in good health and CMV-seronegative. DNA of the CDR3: TGTGCCAGCAGATCCCGGGGGGCGAGGGAAAAACTGTTTTTT. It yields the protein CASRSRGAREKLFF. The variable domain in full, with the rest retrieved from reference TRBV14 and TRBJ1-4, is EAGVTQFPSHSVIEKGQTVTLRCDPISGHDNLYWYRRVMGKEIKFLLHFVKESKQDESGMPNNRFLAERTGGTYSTLKVQPAELEDSGVYFCASRSRGAREKLFFGSGTQLSVL.